This TCR beta chain stems from a study of PD-1 blockade in classical Hodgkin lymphoma. The table came from immunoSEQ multiplex PCR; TCRdb's copy has only in-frame clones and leaves some out. The table shows approximately 12,000 clones, with 60% to 80% occurring only once. There was relapse after autologous stem cell transplantation in every patient, and there was variation in brentuximab vedotin exposure. When best responses were assessed, they were complete response, partial response or progressive disease. The study, taken as a whole, reports: Before treatment, complete responders showed about the same diversity as newly diagnosed patients. Some patients started nivolumab under 1 year after ASCT, and they were excluded. Healthy donors were reported to have higher baseline TCR diversity than newly diagnosed patients.

As concerns this clone: Its antigen is still unknown.

The CDR3 is made up of 16 amino acids. V dropped 5 bases and J dropped 1 base, with 15 bases sitting between them. Germline V gene data show CDR1 as ENHRY and CDR2 as SYGVKD. This clonotype was obtained from a human donor with classical Hodgkin lymphoma. This chain joins TRBV10-3 and TRBJ2-1; maybe TRBD2 (6 bases). Source: peripheral blood mononuclear cells (PBMCs), taken at baseline. The CDR3 coding sequence is TGTGCCATCAGTAACCGACGACTAGAGTCCTACAATGAGCAGTTCTTC. Amino acid sequence: CAISNRRLESYNEQFF.